This TCR beta chain was profiled in a study of persistence of HIV-infected CD4 T cells. Cells were stimulated nonspecifically with anti-CD3/anti-CD28 magnetic beads. Sorting of responding CD4+ T cells relied on upregulated CD40 ligand together with CD69. Donors had CD4+ T cell counts above 400 cells/uL and were CMV-seropositive. Stimulated PBMCs had first been depleted of CD8+ T cells. Study-wide findings and caveats: TCRbeta richness was lower in CMV- and Gag-responding cells than in anti-CD3/anti-CD28-responding cells. Antigen-responding cells were enriched for degenerate expanded CDR3beta sequences.

A note on this clone: Its target is not known.

The libraries were made with immunoSEQ version 4 in survey mode. Data came from immunoSEQ multiplex PCR; TCRdb stores just in-frame clones and leaves some out. The sample lists more than 30,000 clones, about nine tenths occurring once. The TCR was taken from an adult man with HIV who was CMV-seropositive. Here the sequenced sample was CD4+ T cells sorted from PBMCs after roughly 19-hour stimulation, taken from a patient who received antiretroviral therapy.

CDR3 residues: CASNLGGGTGELFF. CDR3 DNA sequence: TGTGCCAGCAATTTAGGGGGTGGAACCGGGGAGCTGTTTTTT. J is TRBJ2-2 and V is TRBV19; the D gene is possibly TRBD1 (6 bases). The CDR3 runs to 14 residues. Germline V gene sequence: CDR1 LNHDA, CDR2 SQIVND (reference sequence). V was pared by 9 bases and J by 5 bases, with 16 bases between.